This entry is about one TCR beta chain. Some clones are missing from TCRdb's copy, which holds only in-frame ones; the method was immunoSEQ multiplex PCR. The data show roughly 2 million clones, with 90% to 95% seen just once and 0.13% held by the top ten. Germline loops: CDR1 SGDLS, CDR2 YYNGEE. With V trimmed by 3 bases and J by 3 bases, 8 bases remained unmatched. This CDR3 is 16 amino acids long. This specimen comes from a study of shared clonotypes between healthy human individuals. Study-level information: Each donor had three CD4 naive, three CD4 memory, two CD8 naive and one CD8 memory plate.

Sequencing used naive CD4+ T cells sorted from blood. Subset in this sample: CD45RA+ positively selected. This rearrangement joins TRBV9 to TRBJ2-3; 9 bases match TRBD2. The sequence was obtained from a young man in good health. The CDR3 DNA sequence: TGTGCCAGCAGCGGCACTCCGGGACTAGCAACAGATACGCAGTATTTT. It yields the protein CASSGTPGLATDTQYF. Together with reference TRBV9 and TRBJ2-3, the CDR3 gives the full variable domain: DSGVTQTPKHLITATGQRVTLRCSPRSGDLSVYWYQQSLDQGLQFLIQYYNGEERAKGNILERFSAQQFPDLHSELNLSSLELGDSALYFCASSGTPGLATDTQYFGPGTRLTVL.